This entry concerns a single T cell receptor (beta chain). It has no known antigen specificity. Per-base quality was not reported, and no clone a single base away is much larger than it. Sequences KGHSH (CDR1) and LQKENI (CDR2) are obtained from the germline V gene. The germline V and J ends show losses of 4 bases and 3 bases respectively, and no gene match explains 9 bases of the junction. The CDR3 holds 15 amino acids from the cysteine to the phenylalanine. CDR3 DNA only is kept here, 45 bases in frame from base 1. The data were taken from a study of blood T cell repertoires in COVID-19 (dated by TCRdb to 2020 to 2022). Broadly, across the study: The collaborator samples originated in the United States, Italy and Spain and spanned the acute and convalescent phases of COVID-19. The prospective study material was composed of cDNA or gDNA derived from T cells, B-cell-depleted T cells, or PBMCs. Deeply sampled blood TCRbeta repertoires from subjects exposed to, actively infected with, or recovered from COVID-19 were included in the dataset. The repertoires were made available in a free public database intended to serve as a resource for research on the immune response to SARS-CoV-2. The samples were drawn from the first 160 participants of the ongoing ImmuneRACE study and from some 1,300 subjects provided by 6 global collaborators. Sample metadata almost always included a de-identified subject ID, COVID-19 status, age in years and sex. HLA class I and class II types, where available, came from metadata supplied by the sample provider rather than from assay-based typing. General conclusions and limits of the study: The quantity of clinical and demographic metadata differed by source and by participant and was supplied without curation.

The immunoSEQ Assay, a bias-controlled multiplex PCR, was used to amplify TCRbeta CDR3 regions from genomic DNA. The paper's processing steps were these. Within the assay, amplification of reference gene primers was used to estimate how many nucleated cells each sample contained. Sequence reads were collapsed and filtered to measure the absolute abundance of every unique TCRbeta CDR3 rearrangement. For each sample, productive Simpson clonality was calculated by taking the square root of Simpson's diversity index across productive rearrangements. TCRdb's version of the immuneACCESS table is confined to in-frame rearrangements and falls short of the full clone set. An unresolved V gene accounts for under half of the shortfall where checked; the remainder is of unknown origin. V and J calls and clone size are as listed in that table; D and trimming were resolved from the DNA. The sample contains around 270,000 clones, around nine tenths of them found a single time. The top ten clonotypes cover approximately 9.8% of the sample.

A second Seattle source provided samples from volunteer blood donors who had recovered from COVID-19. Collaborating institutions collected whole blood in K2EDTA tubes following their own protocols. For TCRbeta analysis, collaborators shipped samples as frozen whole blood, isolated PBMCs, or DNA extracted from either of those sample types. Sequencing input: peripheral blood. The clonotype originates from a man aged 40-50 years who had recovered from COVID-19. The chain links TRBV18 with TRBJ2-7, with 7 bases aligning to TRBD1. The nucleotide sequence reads TGTGCCAGCTCACGGATGACAGGGCAATACTACGAGCAGTACTTC. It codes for CASSRMTGQYYEQYF.